The 3 T cell receptor beta chains in this list originate from one sample, sequenced in a study of identical twins. MiXCR, applied by TCRdb to the 5' RACE reads, yields one record per CDR3 protein. The table lists 1.5 million to 2 million distinct CDR3 sequences, under 35% of them singletons. Source material: cord blood. The receptors come from a newborn girl in good health.

The chain recombines TRBV6-6 with TRBJ2-1, with D perhaps TRBD2 (6 bases). Germline V gene sequence: CDR1 MNHNY, CDR2 SVGAGI (reference sequence). Trimming stripped 6 bases from V and 2 bases from J, with 11 bases between. CDR3 length: 14 amino acids. The CDR3 sequence is CASRGTATYNEQFF. CDR3 in DNA: TGTGCCAGCAGAGGGACTGCAACCTACAATGAGCAGTTCTTC.

The rearrangement joins TRBV7-9 to TRBJ2-5; 11 bases are a match to TRBD2. The J call may be in error: the DNA end matches TRBJ2-7 better. Germline CDR1 reads SEHNR; CDR2 reads FQNEAQ (reference sequence). The CDR3 consists of 14 residues. As DNA, the CDR3 is TGTGCCAGCAGCCGGACTAGCGGGTTAAACGAGCAGTACTTC. It yields the protein CASSRTSGLNEQYF.

The V gene is TRBV7-9, the J gene TRBJ2-3; 7 nucleotides line up with TRBD2. The V gene end was trimmed by 5 bases and the J gene end by 14 bases; junction bases not matched to a gene: 10. The CDR3 is made up of 12 amino acids. CDR1 is SEHNR and CDR2 is FQNEAQ in the germline V gene (reference sequence). The CDR3 DNA reads as TGTGCCAGCAGCCCTCAAGAGCGGGGATCGTATTTT. It codes for CASSPQERGSYF.